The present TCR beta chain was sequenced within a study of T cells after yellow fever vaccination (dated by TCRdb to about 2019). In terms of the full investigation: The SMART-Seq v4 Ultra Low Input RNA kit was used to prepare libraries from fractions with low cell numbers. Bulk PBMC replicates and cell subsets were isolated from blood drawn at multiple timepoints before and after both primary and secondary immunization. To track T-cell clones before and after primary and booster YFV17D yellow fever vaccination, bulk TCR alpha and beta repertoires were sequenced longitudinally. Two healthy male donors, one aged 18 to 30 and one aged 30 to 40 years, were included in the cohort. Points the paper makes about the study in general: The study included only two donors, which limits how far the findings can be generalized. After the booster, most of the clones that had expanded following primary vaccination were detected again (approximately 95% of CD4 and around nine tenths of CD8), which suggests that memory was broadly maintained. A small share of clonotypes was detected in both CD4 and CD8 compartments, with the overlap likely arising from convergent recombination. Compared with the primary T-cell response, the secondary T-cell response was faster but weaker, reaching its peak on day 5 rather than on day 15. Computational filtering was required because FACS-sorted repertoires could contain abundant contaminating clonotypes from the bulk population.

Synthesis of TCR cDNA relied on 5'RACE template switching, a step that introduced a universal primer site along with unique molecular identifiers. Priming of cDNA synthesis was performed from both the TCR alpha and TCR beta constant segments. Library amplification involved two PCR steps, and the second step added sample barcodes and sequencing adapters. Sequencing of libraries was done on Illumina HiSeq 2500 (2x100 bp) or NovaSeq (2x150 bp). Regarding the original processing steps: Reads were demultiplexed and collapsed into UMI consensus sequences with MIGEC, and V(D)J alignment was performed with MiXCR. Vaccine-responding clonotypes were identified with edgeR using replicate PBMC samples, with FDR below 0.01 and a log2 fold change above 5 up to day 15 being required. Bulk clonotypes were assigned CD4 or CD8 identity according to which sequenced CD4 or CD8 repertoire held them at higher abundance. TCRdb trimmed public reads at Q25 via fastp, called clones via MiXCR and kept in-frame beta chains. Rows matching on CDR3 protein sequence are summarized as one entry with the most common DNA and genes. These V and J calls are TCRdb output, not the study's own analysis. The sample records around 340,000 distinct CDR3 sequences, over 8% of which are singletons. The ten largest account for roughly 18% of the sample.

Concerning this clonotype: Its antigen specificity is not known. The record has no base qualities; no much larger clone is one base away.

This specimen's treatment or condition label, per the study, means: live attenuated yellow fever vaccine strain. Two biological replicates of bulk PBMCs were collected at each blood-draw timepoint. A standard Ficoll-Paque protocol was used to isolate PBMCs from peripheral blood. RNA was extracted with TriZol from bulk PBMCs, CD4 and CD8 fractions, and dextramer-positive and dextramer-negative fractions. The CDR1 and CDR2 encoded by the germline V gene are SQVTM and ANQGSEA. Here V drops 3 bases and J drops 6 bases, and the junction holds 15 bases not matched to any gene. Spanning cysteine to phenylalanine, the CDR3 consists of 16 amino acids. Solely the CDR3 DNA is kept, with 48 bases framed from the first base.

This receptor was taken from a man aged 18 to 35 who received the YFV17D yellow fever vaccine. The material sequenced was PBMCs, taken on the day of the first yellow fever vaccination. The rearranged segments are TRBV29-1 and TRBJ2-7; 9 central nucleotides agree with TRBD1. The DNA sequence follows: TGCAGCGTTGATCTGGGGGGTCGGACAGGGGTTTTCGAGCAGTACTTC. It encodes CSVDLGGRTGVFEQYF.